The 9 T cell receptor beta chains below all came from one sample that was sequenced in a study of monozygotic twins with inflammatory bowel disease. TCRdb reprocessed the 5' RACE reads, keeping one entry per CDR3 protein, no DNA. The sample data list 420,000 or so distinct CDR3 sequences. Sample: blood. These receptors all stem from a human donor with ulcerative colitis or Crohn's disease, or a healthy co-twin of an affected twin (not recorded which).

The chain couples TRBV6-1 to TRBJ1-2; TCRdb calls TRBD1, which cannot be checked without DNA. Germline loops: CDR1 MNHNS, CDR2 SASEGT. This CDR3 region has 14 residues. The CDR3 reads CASKRQGPINGYTF.

The gene calls are TRBV19 and TRBJ1-6. Germline V lookup: CDR1 LNHDA, CDR2 SQIVND (reference sequence). This CDR3 spans 13 amino acids. Here the CDR3 reads CASKGGVSSPLHF.

This sequence joins TRBV20-1 and TRBJ2-7; checking the TCRdb D call of TRBD2 is not possible without DNA. The CDR3 has 14 amino acids. The germline V gene has CDR1 DFQATT and CDR2 SNEGSKA (reference sequence). The CDR3 reads CSAGERGVAYEQYF.

The chain links TRBV28 to TRBJ1-4; the TCRdb D gene call, TRBD1, has no DNA to confirm it. This CDR3 is built from 16 residues. Germline lookup yields CDR1 MDHEN and CDR2 SYDVKM. CDR3 loop: CASSLNRAPRGEKLFF.

This chain joins TRBV7-6 and TRBJ1-2; the TRBD1 assignment by TCRdb is unverifiable without DNA. CDR3 length: 14 amino acids. CDR1 is SGHVS and CDR2 is FNYEAQ in the germline V gene. The CDR3 here is CASSLEQQGYGYTF.

This CDR3 reads CATSGAAGVGANVLTF. The rearrangement joins TRBV15 to TRBJ2-6. The germline V gene encodes CDR1 LNHNV and CDR2 YYDKDF (reference sequence). The length of the CDR3 is 16 residues.

V is TRBV28 and J is TRBJ2-3. CDR1 is MDHEN, CDR2 SYDVKM, per germline. The CDR3 contains 12 residues. The CDR3 protein is CASSSVPDTQYF.

This chain uses TRBV9 with TRBJ2-2; no DNA is available, so the TRBD1 call from TCRdb remains unchecked. Germline V gene data show CDR1 as SGDLS and CDR2 as YYNGEE. The CDR3 loop spans 17 amino acids. The CDR3 sequence is CASSPGIAGPGAGELFF.

V usage is TRBV6-1 and J usage is TRBJ1-3; the TCRdb call, TRBD1, lacks DNA for checking. CDR1 and CDR2 from the germline V gene are MNHNS and SASEGT. The CDR3 sequence is 15 residues long. The CDR3 sequence is CASRTGTGTGNTIYF.